This T cell receptor beta chain emerged from a study of T cell changes during pregnancy in multiple sclerosis. Looked up from germline, CDR1 is MDHEN and CDR2 is SYDVKM. The ends were cut back, 6 bases at V and 8 bases at J, with 13 bases in the middle. CDR3 size: 13 residues. Here immunoSEQ multiplex PCR was the method, and the copy in TCRdb shows in-frame clones only, minus some. Seen here are just under 45,000 clones, approximately 92% observed once, and the top ten hold 0.55% to 0.7%. The chain uses TRBV28 and TRBJ1-4; D is unclear. The clonotype originates from a female donor with multiple sclerosis, enrolled in a pregnancy study. Specimen: CD4+ T cells from peripheral blood mononuclear cells, collected in the first trimester of pregnancy. CDR3 in DNA: TGTGCCAGCAGCTCTTCTCTCGTGGAAAAACTGTTTTTT. It translates to CASSSSLVEKLFF.